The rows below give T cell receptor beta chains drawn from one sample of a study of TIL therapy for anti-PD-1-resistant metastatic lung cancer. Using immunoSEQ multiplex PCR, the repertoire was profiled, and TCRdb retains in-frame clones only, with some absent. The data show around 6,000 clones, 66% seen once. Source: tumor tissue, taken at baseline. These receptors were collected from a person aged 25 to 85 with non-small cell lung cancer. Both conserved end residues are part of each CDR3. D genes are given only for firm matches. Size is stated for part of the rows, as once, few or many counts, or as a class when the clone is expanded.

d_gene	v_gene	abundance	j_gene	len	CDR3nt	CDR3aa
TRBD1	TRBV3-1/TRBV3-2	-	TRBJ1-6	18	TGTGCCAGCAGCCACGGACAGGGCACCAGCTCCTATAATTCACCCCTCCACTTT	CASSHGQGTSSYNSPLHF
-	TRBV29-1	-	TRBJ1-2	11	TGCAGCGTTGCGGGGTTCTATGGCTACACCTTC	CSVAGFYGYTF
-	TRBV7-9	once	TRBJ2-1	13	TGTGCCAGCAGCTTGTCGTCGGACAATGAGCAGTTCTTC	CASSLSSDNEQFF
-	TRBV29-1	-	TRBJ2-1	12	TGCAGCTTTGACAGAAACTACAATGAGCAGTTCTTC	CSFDRNYNEQFF
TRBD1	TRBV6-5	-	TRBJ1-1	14	TGTGCCAGCCACAGGGGCACAATGAACACTGAAGCTTTCTTT	CASHRGTMNTEAFF
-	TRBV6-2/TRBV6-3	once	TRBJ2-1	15	TGTGCCAGCAGTTACCCTACTATCCGGAGCAATGAGCAGTTCTTC	CASSYPTIRSNEQFF
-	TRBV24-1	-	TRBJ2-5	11	TGTGCCACCAGTTCGGGAGAGACCCAGTACTTC	CATSSGETQYF
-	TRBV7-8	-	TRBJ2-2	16	TGTGCCAGCAGTTTTCTGGACAGACCGAACACCGGGGAGCTGTTTTTT	CASSFLDRPNTGELFF
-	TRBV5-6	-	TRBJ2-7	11	TGTGCCAGCAGCTCAGGGGACGAGCAGTACTTC	CASSSGDEQYF
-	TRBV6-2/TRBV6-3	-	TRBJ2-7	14	TGTGCCAGCAGTTACTCAGGGGCCGCCTACGAGCAGTACTTC	CASSYSGAAYEQYF
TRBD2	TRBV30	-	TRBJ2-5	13	TGTGCCTGGACCGTGACTAGCGGGGGGACCCAGTACTTC	CAWTVTSGGTQYF
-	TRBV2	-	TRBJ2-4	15	TGTGCCAGCAGTGGGCCCGACAGGCAGGAAAACATTCAGTACTTC	CASSGPDRQENIQYF
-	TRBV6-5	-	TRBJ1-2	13	TGTGCCAGCAGTTACTGGTCTAACTATGGCTACACCTTC	CASSYWSNYGYTF
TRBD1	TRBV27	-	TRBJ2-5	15	TGTGCCAGCAGTTCCCCGGGACAGATCCAAGAGACCCAGTACTTC	CASSSPGQIQETQYF
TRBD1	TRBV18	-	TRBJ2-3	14	TGTGCCAGCTCACCCCCACAGGGGGCAGATACGCAGTATTTT	CASSPPQGADTQYF
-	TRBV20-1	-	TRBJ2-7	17	TGCAGTGCTAGTTTCGTTGTTAGGCTAGCATTTTCCTACGAGCAGTACTTC	CSASFVVRLAFSYEQYF
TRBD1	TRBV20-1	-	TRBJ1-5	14	TGCAGTGCTAGTCCCGGGACAGTAAATCAGCCCCAGCATTTT	CSASPGTVNQPQHF